This is a list of T cell receptor beta chains from one sample in a study of OX40 agonist ivuxolimab in advanced cancers. Some clones are missing from TCRdb's copy, which holds only in-frame ones; the method was immunoSEQ multiplex PCR. The data hold about 38,000 clones, with over 70% observed a single time. Source: CD4+ or CD8+ T cells sorted from blood, taken in a trial of the OX40 agonist ivuxolimab. These receptors were collected from an adult with an advanced solid tumor such as melanoma, head and neck, liver or kidney cancer. Each CDR3 is given with its conserved first and last residue. A D gene is named only where the DNA matches it firmly. The size entry is marked missing in some rows and otherwise reads once, few, many or a size class.

TRBD2,.,TRBJ2-3,TRBV7-3,TGTGCCAGCAGCCCTGACGGACTAGCGGGGGACACAGATACGCAGTATTTT,CASSPDGLAGDTDTQYF
.,.,TRBJ2-1,TRBV5-1,TGCGCCAGCAGCTTACAGGGATGGGGGAATGAGCAGTTCTTC,CASSLQGWGNEQFF
.,.,TRBJ2-3,TRBV9,TGTGCCAGCAGCCCCACGGGGACTAGCACAGATACGCAGTATTTT,CASSPTGTSTDTQYF
.,.,TRBJ2-1,TRBV11-2,TGTGCCAGCAGCTTAGATGGTACGGAGTACAATGAGCAGTTCTTC,CASSLDGTEYNEQFF
.,.,TRBJ2-1,TRBV12-2,TGTGCAAGTCGCTTAGGGACTAGCGGGATGTACAATGAGCAGTTCTTC,CASRLGTSGMYNEQFF
.,.,TRBJ2-5,TRBV30,TGTGCCTGGACTGACAGTTCAGGGACCCAGTACTTC,CAWTDSSGTQYF
.,.,TRBJ1-1,TRBV6-5,TGTGCCACCAAAAGTGGGGGCACTGAAGCTTTCTTT,CATKSGGTEAFF
.,.,TRBJ2-4,TRBV7-9,TGTGCCAGCAGCTTAAGTCAGGGACAAAACATTCAGTACTTC,CASSLSQGQNIQYF
.,.,TRBJ1-1,TRBV9,TGTGCCAGCAGCGTATACCCTGTGAGTCTGCCGAACACTGAAGCTTTCTTT,CASSVYPVSLPNTEAFF
.,.,TRBJ2-5,TRBV10-3,TGTGCCATCAGTGAGCCGCGGGCCGGGGAGACCCAGTACTTC,CAISEPRAGETQYF
.,.,TRBJ2-1,TRBV5-4,TGTGCCAGCACCTTGGGGGTTGAGCTGACCAATGAGCAGTTCTTC,CASTLGVELTNEQFF
TRBD2,.,TRBJ2-7,TRBV10-2,TGCGCCAGCAGTGTTTCGGGGGGCGAGCAGTACTTC,CASSVSGGEQYF
TRBD1,.,TRBJ1-1,TRBV5-4,TGTGCCAGCAGCGAGGGACAGAGCTCTGAAGCTTTCTTT,CASSEGQSSEAFF
.,.,TRBJ1-1,TRBV25-1,TGTGCCAGCAAGACCGGGTACGGATACACTGAAGCTTTCTTT,CASKTGYGYTEAFF
TRBD1,few,TRBJ1-2,TRBV2,TGTGCCAGCACGTGGACAGGGGCCTTC,CASTWTGAF
.,.,TRBJ2-7,TRBV4-1,TGCGCCAGCAGCCAAGACAGGGGTAACTCCTACGAGCAGTACTTC,CASSQDRGNSYEQYF
TRBD2,.,TRBJ2-3,TRBV7-9,TGTGCCAGCAGCACAAAAGCGGGAGCAGAAGATACGCAGTATTTT,CASSTKAGAEDTQYF
.,.,TRBJ2-3,TRBV11-2,TGTGCCAGCACCCCGGCGGGTACGCAGTATTTT,CASTPAGTQYF
.,.,TRBJ2-1,TRBV11-3,TGTGCCAGCAGCCCGGACTACTACAATGAGCAGTTCTTC,CASSPDYYNEQFF
.,.,TRBJ2-6,TRBV29-1,TGCAGCGTTGGAGGGGGTGATGGGGCCAACGTCCTGACTTTC,CSVGGGDGANVLTF
.,.,TRBJ2-3,TRBV2,TGTGCCAGCAGTAAAAACCCACAGGACGGATGGGCGCAGTATTTT,CASSKNPQDGWAQYF
TRBD2,once,TRBJ2-2,TRBV9,TGTGCCAGCAGCGCCAGCGGGACTAGCTGGGGCGGGGAGCTGTTTTTT,CASSASGTSWGGELFF
.,once,TRBJ1-1,TRBV14,TGTGCCAGCAGCCCATCGACGAGGGATGAAGCTTTCTTT,CASSPSTRDEAFF
.,.,TRBJ1-3,TRBV6-5,TGTGCCAGCAGACCGGACAGCTCTGGAAACACCATATATTTT,CASRPDSSGNTIYF
.,.,TRBJ1-1,TRBV6-5,TGTGCCAGCAGTTCGTATACAAGTGAAGCTTTCTTT,CASSSYTSEAFF
.,.,TRBJ2-2,TRBV7-2,TGTGCCAGCAGCTTATTAAGTGGGATCGGGGAGCTGTTTTTT,CASSLLSGIGELFF
TRBD2,.,TRBJ2-3,TRBV7-3,TGTGCCAGCAGCTTTAGCGGGGAAAGCACAGATACGCAGTATTTT,CASSFSGESTDTQYF
.,.,TRBJ2-6,TRBV6-6,TGTGCCAGCAGCCCTGAGGCCTCTGGGGCCAACGTCCTGACTTTC,CASSPEASGANVLTF
TRBD1,.,TRBJ2-7,TRBV5-1,TGCGCCAGCAGCTTGAGGACAGGGGACGAGCAGTACTTC,CASSLRTGDEQYF
.,.,TRBJ2-1,TRBV11-2,TGTGCCAGCAGCATGAACCTAGGTGACAATGAGCAGTTCTTC,CASSMNLGDNEQFF
TRBD1,.,TRBJ1-4,TRBV11-1,TGTGCCAGCAGCCCGGGGACAGGGGATGAAAAACTGTTTTTT,CASSPGTGDEKLFF
TRBD2,.,TRBJ2-1,TRBV30,TGTGCCTGGAGCGCCGGGACTAGCGGGTCCGGGGATGAGCAGTTCTTC,CAWSAGTSGSGDEQFF
TRBD1,.,TRBJ2-3,TRBV6-6,TGTGCCAGCAGTAAAATCCGGGACAGGGCTCCAGATACGCAGTATTTT,CASSKIRDRAPDTQYF
TRBD1,.,TRBJ2-5,TRBV5-1,TGCGCCAGCAGCTTATCCCCGGACAGGAGGCAAGAGACCCAGTACTTC,CASSLSPDRRQETQYF
.,.,TRBJ2-7,TRBV5-4,TGTGCCAGCAGCCGTGACCCATCTCCCTCCTACGAGCAGTACTTC,CASSRDPSPSYEQYF
TRBD2,.,TRBJ2-3,TRBV5-4,TGTGCCAGCAGCCCGGCGGGGGGGGACACAGATACGCAGTATTTT,CASSPAGGDTDTQYF
TRBD1,.,TRBJ2-3,TRBV2,TGTGCCAGCAGGGGGACAGGGGGGACAGATACGCAGTATTTT,CASRGTGGTDTQYF
TRBD1,.,TRBJ1-5,TRBV4-1,TGCGCCAGCAGCCCGGACAGGAGCGAGGGCAATCAGCCCCAGCATTTT,CASSPDRSEGNQPQHF
TRBD1,medium-sized,TRBJ1-5,TRBV5-6,TGTGCCAGCAGCCAGGGGGCAAGGGGCAATCAGCCCCAGCATTTT,CASSQGARGNQPQHF
TRBD2,.,TRBJ2-5,TRBV28,TGTGCCAGCAGTTCCCCCGGACTAGCGGAGACCCAGTACTTC,CASSSPGLAETQYF
TRBD1,once,TRBJ1-3,TRBV2,TGTGCCAGCAGTAAATGGACAGGGCCGGGGAACACCATATATTTT,CASSKWTGPGNTIYF
.,.,TRBJ1-4,TRBV19,TGTGCCAGTGGAGACAGTTCTGCAACTAATGAAAAACTGTTTTTT,CASGDSSATNEKLFF
.,.,TRBJ2-1,TRBV2,TGTGCCAGCAGTGAGAGCCCTGAGCAGTTCTTC,CASSESPEQFF
.,few,TRBJ2-7,TRBV7-9,TGTGCCAGCAGCTTTCCCGGAGGGTCCTACGAGCAGTACTTC,CASSFPGGSYEQYF
.,.,TRBJ2-2,TRBV5-4,TGTGCCAGCAGCCCTCCAGAAGGGGCGAGGACCGGGGAGCTGTTTTTT,CASSPPEGARTGELFF
.,.,TRBJ2-1,TRBV9,TGTGCCAGCAGCCTAGCCGCTAGCTCCTACAATGAGCAGTTCTTC,CASSLAASSYNEQFF
.,.,TRBJ1-5,TRBV5-4,TGTGCCAGCAGCTTGGGGTTGACTCAGCCCCAGCATTTT,CASSLGLTQPQHF
.,.,TRBJ1-1,TRBV30,TGTGCCTGGAGTGACGGGCTGAACACTGAAGCTTTCTTT,CAWSDGLNTEAFF
.,.,TRBJ2-3,TRBV5-1,TGCGCCAGCAGCTTAGTAGGTGGCAGGGCAACAGATACGCAGTATTTT,CASSLVGGRATDTQYF
.,few,TRBJ1-1,TRBV2,TGTGCCAGCAGTCTCCAAGCCCGGGAGACTGAAGCTTTCTTT,CASSLQARETEAFF
.,.,TRBJ2-3,TRBV11-3,TGTGCCAGCAGCTTCCATTCTAGCGCAGATACGCAGTATTTT,CASSFHSSADTQYF
.,once,TRBJ2-3,TRBV28,TGTGCCAGCAGCCCTACTTCGGCCCTTGATACGCAGTATTTT,CASSPTSALDTQYF